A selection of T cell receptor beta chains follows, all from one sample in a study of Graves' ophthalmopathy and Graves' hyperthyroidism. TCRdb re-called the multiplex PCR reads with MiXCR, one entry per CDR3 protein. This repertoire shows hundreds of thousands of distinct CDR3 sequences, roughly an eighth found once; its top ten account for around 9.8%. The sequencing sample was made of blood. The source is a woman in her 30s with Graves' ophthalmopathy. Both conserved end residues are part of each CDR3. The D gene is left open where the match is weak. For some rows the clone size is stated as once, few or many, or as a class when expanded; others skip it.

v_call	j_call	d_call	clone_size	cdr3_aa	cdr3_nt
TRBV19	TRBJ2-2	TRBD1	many	CASSRTGHTTGTGELFF	TGTGCCAGCAGCCGGACAGGCCACACTACGGGGACCGGGGAGCTGTTTTTT
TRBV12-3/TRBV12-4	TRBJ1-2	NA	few	CASSLGSLTNYGYTF	TGTGCCAGCAGTTTAGGAAGCCTCACTAACTATGGCTACACCTTC
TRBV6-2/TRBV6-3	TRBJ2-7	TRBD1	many	CASSKGTGSGYEQYF	TGTGCCAGCAGCAAAGGGACAGGGTCCGGCTACGAGCAGTACTTC
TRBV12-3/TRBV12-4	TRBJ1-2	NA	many	CASSFSDYGYTF	TGTGCCAGCAGTTTTAGTGACTATGGCTACACCTTC
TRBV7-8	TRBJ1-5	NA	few	CASSLRTGLFSNQPQHF	TGTGCCAGCAGCTTGAGAACAGGTCTCTTTAGCAATCAGCCCCAGCATTTT
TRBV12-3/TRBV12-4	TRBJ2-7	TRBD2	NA	CASSRRGLAGAEQYF	TGTGCCAGCAGCCGGAGGGGACTAGCGGGGGCCGAGCAGTACTTC
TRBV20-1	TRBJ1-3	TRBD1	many	CSARQGAPGNTIYF	TGCAGTGCGAGACAGGGGGCGCCTGGAAACACCATATATTTT
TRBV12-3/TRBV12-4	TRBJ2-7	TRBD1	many	CASSFGQGGEQYF	TGTGCCAGCAGTTTCGGACAGGGTGGCGAGCAGTACTTC
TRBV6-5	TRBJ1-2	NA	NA	CASSSQGLRDYTF	TGTGCCAGCAGTTCACAGGGTCTCCGGGACTACACCTTC
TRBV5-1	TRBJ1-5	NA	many	CASSPDGQPQHF	TGCGCCAGCAGCCCTGACGGACAGCCCCAGCATTTT
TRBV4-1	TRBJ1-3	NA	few	CASSQPILSGNTIYF	TGCGCCAGCAGCCAACCGATTCTCTCTGGAAACACCATATATTTT